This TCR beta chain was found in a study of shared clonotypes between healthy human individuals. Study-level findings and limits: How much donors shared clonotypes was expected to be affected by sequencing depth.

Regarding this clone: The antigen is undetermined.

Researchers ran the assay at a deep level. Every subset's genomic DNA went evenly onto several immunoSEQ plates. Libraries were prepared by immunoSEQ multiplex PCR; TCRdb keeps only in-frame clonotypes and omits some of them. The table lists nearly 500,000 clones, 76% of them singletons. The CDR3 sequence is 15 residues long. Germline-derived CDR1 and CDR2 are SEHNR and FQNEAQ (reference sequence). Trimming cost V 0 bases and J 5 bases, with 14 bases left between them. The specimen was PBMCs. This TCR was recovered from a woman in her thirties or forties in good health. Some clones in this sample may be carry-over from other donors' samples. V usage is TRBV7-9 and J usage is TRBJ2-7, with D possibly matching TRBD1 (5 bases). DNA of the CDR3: TGTGCCAGCAGCTTAGCGGGCAGGGTTATCGACGAGCAGTACTTC. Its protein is CASSLAGRVIDEQYF.